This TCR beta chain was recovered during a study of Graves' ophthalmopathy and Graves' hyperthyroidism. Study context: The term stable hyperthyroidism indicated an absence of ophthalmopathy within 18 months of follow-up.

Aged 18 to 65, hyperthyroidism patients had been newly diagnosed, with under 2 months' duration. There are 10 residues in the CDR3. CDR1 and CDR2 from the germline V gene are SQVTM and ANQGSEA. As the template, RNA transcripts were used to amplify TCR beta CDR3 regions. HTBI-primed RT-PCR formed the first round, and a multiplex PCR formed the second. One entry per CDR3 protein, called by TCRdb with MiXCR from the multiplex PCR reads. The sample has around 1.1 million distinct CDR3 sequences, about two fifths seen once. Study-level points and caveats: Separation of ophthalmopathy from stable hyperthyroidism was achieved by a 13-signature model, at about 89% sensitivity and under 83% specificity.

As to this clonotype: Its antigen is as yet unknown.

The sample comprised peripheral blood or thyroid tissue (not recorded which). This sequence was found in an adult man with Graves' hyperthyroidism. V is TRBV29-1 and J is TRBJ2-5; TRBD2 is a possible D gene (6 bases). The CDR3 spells CRGEAETQYF. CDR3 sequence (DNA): TGCAGGGGGGAGGCGGAGACCCAGTACTTC.